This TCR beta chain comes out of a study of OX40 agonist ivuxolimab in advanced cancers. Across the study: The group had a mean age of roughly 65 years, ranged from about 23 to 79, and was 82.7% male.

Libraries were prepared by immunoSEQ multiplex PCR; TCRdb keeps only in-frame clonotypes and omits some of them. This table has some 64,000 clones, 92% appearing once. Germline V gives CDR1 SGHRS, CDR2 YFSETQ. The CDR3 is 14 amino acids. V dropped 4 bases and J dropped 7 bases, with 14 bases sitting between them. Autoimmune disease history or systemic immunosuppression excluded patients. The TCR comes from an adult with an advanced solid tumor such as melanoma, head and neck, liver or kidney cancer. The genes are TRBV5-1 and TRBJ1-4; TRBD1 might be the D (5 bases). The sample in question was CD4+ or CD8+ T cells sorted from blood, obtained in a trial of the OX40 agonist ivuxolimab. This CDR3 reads CASSQAGWGEKLFF. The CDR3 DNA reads TGCGCCAGCAGCCAGGCAGGGTGGGGTGAAAAACTGTTTTTT.